The sequence of this TCR beta chain was determined in a study of monozygotic twins with inflammatory bowel disease. This CDR3 is 13 amino acids long. The germline V gene encodes CDR1 LNHDA and CDR2 SQIVND (reference sequence). Notes on the study in general: The inverse Simpson measure of TCRbeta diversity was lower in IBD patients than in healthy co-twins.

Details on this clonotype: What it binds is unknown.

No DNA is given; TCRdb re-called the 5' RACE reads and lists each CDR3 protein once. There are about 330,000 distinct CDR3 sequences in the sample, with 2% to 2.5% held by the top ten. The chain joins TRBV19 to TRBJ1-2; TCRdb outputs TRBD1, but without DNA this stays unchecked. The origin of this receptor is a human donor with ulcerative colitis or Crohn's disease, or a healthy co-twin of an affected twin (not recorded which). The sample comprised blood. The CDR3 region is CANQQGSNNGYTF.